These 32 T cell receptor beta chains share one sample of origin, sequenced in a study of CD8 T cells in Susac syndrome. RNA amounts of about 0.45 to 1 ug underwent reverse transcription with random hexamers. TCRdb independently ran MiXCR on the immunoSEQ multiplex PCR reads; one entry per CDR3 protein. The data contain about 190,000 distinct CDR3 sequences, approximately 96% of them singletons. The sample comprised CD4+ T cells from PBMCs. These receptors were obtained from a human donor with Susac syndrome.

J is TRBJ2-7 and V is TRBV6-5; D remains unclear. This CDR3 comprises 16 residues. Trimming took 2 bases from V and 2 from J, leaving 16 bases between them. Germline values: CDR1 MNHEY, CDR2 SVGAGI. The CDR3 coding sequence is TGTGCCAGCAGTTACCCGCCCGGCAGGAATACCTACGAGCAGTACTTC. Its protein is CASSYPPGRNTYEQYF.

The rearrangement joins TRBV20-1 to TRBJ2-5; the D call may be TRBD1 or TRBD2 (5 bases each). CDR3 size: 13 residues. Trimming stripped 3 bases from V and 4 bases from J, with 12 bases between. Germline lookup yields CDR1 DFQATT and CDR2 SNEGSKA (reference sequence). The CDR3, as DNA: TGCAGTGCTAGTCATGGGGGTTTAGAGACCCAGTACTTC. It specifies CSASHGGLETQYF.

The gene calls are TRBV20-1 and TRBJ1-1; 7 nucleotides align to TRBD1. The CDR3 is 14 residues long. Germline CDR1 DFQATT, CDR2 SNEGSKA (reference sequence). V shed 6 bases and J 0 bases; nucleotides not matched to a gene: 7. CDR3 DNA: TGCAGTGCAAACTGGGGACAGTTGAACACTGAAGCTTTCTTT. As protein: CSANWGQLNTEAFF.

This chain links TRBV5-6 with TRBJ2-5; 9 nucleotides match TRBD2. V shed 0 bases, J shed 1 base, and the junction held 1 base outside the gene matches. Germline-derived CDR1 and CDR2 are SGHDT and YYEEEE. The CDR3 extends over 15 amino acids. CDR3 coding DNA: TGTGCCAGCAGCTTGGGACTAGCGGCCCAAGAGACCCAGTACTTC. Its translation is CASSLGLAAQETQYF.

The CDR3 reads CASSYLVVNEQFF. DNA for the CDR3: TGTGCCAGCAGCTACCTGGTGGTCAATGAGCAGTTCTTC. The chain is built from TRBV13 and TRBJ2-1, with D uncertain. V shed 4 bases and J shed 6 bases, with 10 bases lying between them. This CDR3 is built from 13 residues. Germline CDR1 is PRHDT and CDR2 is FYEKMQ (reference sequence).

This rearrangement joins TRBV9 to TRBJ2-1; D might be TRBD1 (6 bases). This CDR3 comprises 14 residues. V gave up 3 bases and J gave up 6 bases, with 13 bases separating them. Germline loops: CDR1 SGDLS, CDR2 YYNGEE. The CDR3 here is CASSGGKGVNEQFF. The CDR3 nucleotides read TGTGCCAGCAGCGGGGGGAAGGGGGTCAATGAGCAGTTCTTC.

This sequence joins TRBV3-1 and TRBJ2-5; 9 bases agree with TRBD1. The CDR3 spans 18 residues. CDR1 is LGHDT, CDR2 YNNKEL, per germline (reference sequence). V lost 0 bases to trimming and J lost 0 bases; unmatched junction nucleotides: 8. The CDR3 sequence: CASSQEGGQGRYQETQYF. CDR3 DNA: TGTGCCAGCAGCCAAGAGGGGGGACAGGGACGGTACCAAGAGACCCAGTACTTC.

The V gene is TRBV5-1, the J gene TRBJ2-4; tentatively, D is TRBD1 or TRBD2 (5 bases each). The CDR3 length is 15 residues. Trimming removed 4 bases at V and 5 bases at J, with 16 bases between. CDR1 and CDR2 from the germline V gene are SGHRS and YFSETQ. CDR3 in amino acids: CASSRGPNLENIQYF. As DNA, the CDR3 is TGCGCCAGCAGCCGGGGACCGAACCTCGAAAACATTCAGTACTTC. The complete variable domain, with remaining parts taken from reference TRBV5-1 and TRBJ2-4, reads KAGVTQTPRYLIKTRGQQVTLSCSPISGHRSVSWYQQTPGQGLQFLFEYFSETQRNKGNFPGRFSGRQFSNSRSEMNVSTLELGDSALYLCASSRGPNLENIQYFGAGTRLSVL.

The V call is TRBV15, the J call TRBJ2-2, with a tentative D call TRBD1 (7 bases). V was shortened by 6 bases and J by 3 bases, with 14 bases between the two germline ends. CDR1 is LNHNV and CDR2 is YYDKDF in the germline V gene (reference sequence). The CDR3 is made up of 15 amino acids. Written as DNA, the CDR3 is TGTGCCACCAGGCAAGACAGGGAGGACACCGGGGAGCTGTTTTTT. It encodes CATRQDREDTGELFF.

The chain employs TRBV20-1 and TRBJ2-3, with 8 bases lining up with TRBD2. Germline assignment: CDR1 DFQATT and CDR2 SNEGSKA (reference sequence). V trimming: 5 bases; J trimming: 1 base; junction bases outside the gene matches: 5. The CDR3 consists of 14 residues. The CDR3: CSALGTSRTDTQYF. CDR3 coding DNA: TGCAGTGCTCTGGGGACTAGTCGCACAGATACGCAGTATTTT.

V is TRBV20-1 and J is TRBJ1-2, with D maybe TRBD1 (6 bases). The CDR3 length is 13 residues. Germline loops: CDR1 DFQATT, CDR2 SNEGSKA (reference sequence). V was pared by 3 bases and J by 3 bases, with 11 bases between. CDR3 sequence reads: CSASLGGDYGYTF. The CDR3 DNA reads TGCAGTGCTAGCCTTGGGGGCGACTATGGCTACACCTTC.

The V gene is TRBV12-3 or TRBV12-4, the J gene TRBJ2-7, with D possibly TRBD2 on 5 matching bases. V lost 3 bases and J 6 bases, leaving 12 bases between the germline ends. The CDR3 runs to 13 residues. The CDR3 DNA sequence: TGTGCCAGCAGTTTCGTAGGAGGATCCGAGCAGTACTTC. Its protein is CASSFVGGSEQYF.

In its sample, this clonotype was seen a few times. The J gene is TRBJ2-7, the V gene TRBV20-1; maybe TRBD1 (7 bases). Germline V gene sequence: CDR1 DFQATT, CDR2 SNEGSKA (reference sequence). CDR3 size: 13 residues. Trimming left V 6 bases short and J 6 bases short, with 18 bases between. CDR3 DNA sequence: TGCAGTGCGAGCGGGTCAGGGGGTTCCGAGCAGTACTTC. Its protein is CSASGSGGSEQYF.

This rearrangement joins TRBV6-5 to TRBJ2-5; the D gene is possibly TRBD1 (5 bases). CDR1 is MNHEY and CDR2 is SVGAGI in the germline V gene. This CDR3 comprises 14 residues. V lost 1 base to trimming and J lost 2 bases, with 8 bases between them. The CDR3: CASSYLGAQETQYF. The DNA for the CDR3 is TGTGCCAGCAGTTACTTAGGGGCGCAAGAGACCCAGTACTTC.

The rearrangement links TRBV5-4 to TRBJ2-5; TRBD2 aligns across 8 bases. CDR3 length: 17 amino acids. With V trimmed by 0 bases and J by 2 bases, 9 bases remained unmatched. CDR1 and CDR2 (germline): SGHNT, YYREEE (reference sequence). CDR3 sequence reads: CASSLGVPTSGQETQYF. CDR3 sequence (DNA): TGTGCCAGCAGCTTGGGGGTCCCCACTAGCGGTCAAGAGACCCAGTACTTC.

The V gene is TRBV30, the J gene TRBJ1-2; possible D gene TRBD1, 5 bases. Looked up from germline, CDR1 is GTSNPN and CDR2 is SVGIG (reference sequence). The CDR3 has 14 residues. V was trimmed by 2 bases and J by 5 bases, leaving 15 bases between them. CDR3 nucleotides: TGTGCCTGGAGTCCCAGAACGAGACAGTATGGCTACACCTTC. Its protein is CAWSPRTRQYGYTF.

J is TRBJ2-3 and V is TRBV6-4; 9 nucleotides agree with TRBD1. J lost 3 bases, V lost 9 bases, and 10 bases had no gene match. This CDR3 spans 15 amino acids. Germline assignment: CDR1 MRHNA and CDR2 SNTAGT. CDR3 sequence reads: CASRQGQGATDTQYF. The CDR3, as DNA: TGTGCCAGTCGACAGGGACAGGGAGCGACAGATACGCAGTATTTT.

This clonotype was detected once. The chain links TRBV30 to TRBJ2-5, with D maybe TRBD1 (6 bases). Germline-derived CDR1 and CDR2 are GTSNPN and SVGIG (reference sequence). The CDR3 spans 13 residues. V was trimmed by 0 bases and J by 4 bases, leaving 9 bases between them. The chain's CDR3 is CAWSVGTTETQYF. CDR3 bases: TGTGCCTGGAGTGTAGGGACAACAGAGACCCAGTACTTC.

The gene calls are TRBV2 and TRBJ2-3; D remains ambiguous. Germline CDR1 reads SNHLY; CDR2 reads FYNNEI. V was pared by 0 bases and J by 3 bases, with 4 bases between. CDR3 size: 13 residues. The CDR3 loop is CASSEALTDTQYF. The CDR3 DNA is TGTGCCAGCAGTGAAGCGTTAACAGATACGCAGTATTTT.

The V and J genes are TRBV6-2 or TRBV6-3 and TRBJ2-7; D is uncertain. CDR3 length equals 12 residues. From germline, CDR1 is MNHEY and CDR2 SVGEGT. Trimming took 2 bases from V and 3 from J, leaving 5 bases between them. The CDR3 DNA sequence: TGTGCCAGCAGTTACCGGTTCTACGAGCAGTACTTC. Translation gives CASSYRFYEQYF.

This clonotype was detected only once. V gene TRBV27 combines with J gene TRBJ2-4, with D hard to call. This CDR3 has 14 residues. The V end lost 2 bases, the J end lost 4 bases, and 9 bases lay between the germline ends. Per the germline V gene, CDR1 is MNHEY and CDR2 is SMNVEV (reference sequence). CDR3 DNA sequence: TGTGCCAGCAGTTTAAAGGCAGATAAAAACATTCAGTACTTC. This codes for CASSLKADKNIQYF.

This sequence joins TRBV12-3 or TRBV12-4 and TRBJ2-5; perhaps TRBD2 as D (7 bases). Trimming removed 3 bases from V and 5 bases from J, with 16 bases in between. The CDR3 covers 15 residues. CDR3 amino acids: CASSLGAGEFETQYF. In DNA, the CDR3 is TGTGCCAGCAGTTTGGGGGCGGGGGAATTTGAGACCCAGTACTTC.

DNA of the CDR3: TGTGCCAGCAGCATCAGGACAGGGGGCCGGGGTGGAAACACCATATATTTT. This translates into CASSIRTGGRGGNTIYF. The J gene is TRBJ1-3, the V gene TRBV3-1; 11 bases line up with TRBD1. Unmatched junction bases numbered 9, after V lost 5 bases and J lost 3 bases. The germline V gene has CDR1 LGHDT and CDR2 YNNKEL (reference sequence). The CDR3 covers 17 residues.

The rearrangement uses TRBV30 and TRBJ1-2; no reliable D call. There are 14 residues in the CDR3. CDR1 and CDR2 (germline): GTSNPN, SVGIG (reference sequence). V was cut by 0 bases and J by 7 bases, with 15 bases left in between. The CDR3 sequence: CAWSVGSRAVGYTF. CDR3 bases: TGTGCCTGGAGTGTAGGGTCACGGGCAGTTGGCTACACCTTC. The variable domain in full, with the rest retrieved from reference TRBV30 and TRBJ1-2, is SQTIHQWPATLVQPVGSPLSLECTVEGTSNPNLYWYRQAAGRGLQLLFYSVGIGQISSEVPQNLSASRPQDRQFILSSKKLLLSDSGFYLCAWSVGSRAVGYTFGSGTRLTVV.

The chain carries TRBV4-3 and TRBJ1-1; D is unresolved. This CDR3 has 15 amino acids. V was clipped by 0 bases and J by 1 base, with 9 bases between them. The V gene's germline CDR1 is LGHNA and CDR2 YSLEER. The CDR3 sequence is CASSQDEKSNTEAFF. CDR3 nucleotide sequence: TGCGCCAGCAGCCAAGATGAGAAATCGAACACTGAAGCTTTCTTT.

The chain uses TRBV4-1 and TRBJ2-2; 8 bases map to TRBD1. The CDR3 spans 17 residues. Trimming at V came to 3 bases and at J to 0 bases, leaving 6 bases not matched to a gene. CDR1 and CDR2 from the germline V gene are MGHRA and YSYEKL. CDR3 sequence reads: CASSHPTGASNTGELFF. In DNA form, the CDR3 reads TGCGCCAGCAGCCACCCGACAGGGGCCTCGAACACCGGGGAGCTGTTTTTT.

This clonotype was seen only once. The chain is built from TRBV5-1 and TRBJ1-5; D might be TRBD1 (6 bases). Germline-derived CDR1 and CDR2 are SGHRS and YFSETQ. Trimming stripped 4 bases from V and 3 bases from J, with 14 bases between. The CDR3 is made up of 15 amino acids. In nucleotides, the CDR3 is TGCGCCAGCAGCCCGGAGACAGGCCACAATCAGCCCCAGCATTTT. Its protein is CASSPETGHNQPQHF. Supplemented by reference TRBV5-1 and TRBJ1-5, the full variable domain reads KAGVTQTPRYLIKTRGQQVTLSCSPISGHRSVSWYQQTPGQGLQFLFEYFSETQRNKGNFPGRFSGRQFSNSRSEMNVSTLELGDSALYLCASSPETGHNQPQHFGDGTRLSIL.

The chain is built from TRBV27 and TRBJ2-7, with D possibly matching TRBD2 (5 bases). The CDR3 has 14 amino acids. Germline CDR1 MNHEY, CDR2 SMNVEV (reference sequence). The ends were cut back, 0 bases at V and 3 bases at J, with 9 bases in the middle. DNA of the CDR3: TGTGCCAGCAGTTTATCCTACCGGGACTACGAGCAGTACTTC. Amino acids: CASSLSYRDYEQYF.

The genes are TRBV20-1 and TRBJ2-5; the match to TRBD2 covers 13 bases. In germline, CDR1 is DFQATT, CDR2 SNEGSKA (reference sequence). The CDR3 spans 15 residues. V shed 0 bases and J 6 bases; nucleotides not matched to a gene: 4. This chain's CDR3 is CSARELAGGPKTQYF. The CDR3 nucleotides read TGCAGTGCTAGAGAACTAGCGGGGGGGCCGAAGACCCAGTACTTC.

In nucleotides, the CDR3 is TGTGCCAGCAGTCAATCACAGGGGAGAGGAACTGAAGCTTTCTTT. It specifies CASSQSQGRGTEAFF. The genes are TRBV12-3 or TRBV12-4 and TRBJ1-1; 7 nucleotides match TRBD1. There are 15 residues in the CDR3. V was clipped by 5 bases and J by 5 bases; unmatched bases: 11.

This clonotype has more than one count but fewer than ten. The genes are TRBV6-1 and TRBJ1-2; D perhaps matches TRBD1 (6 bases). CDR3 size: 12 residues. V was clipped by 5 bases and J by 8 bases, with 12 bases between them. Germline V lookup: CDR1 MNHNS, CDR2 SASEGT. CDR3 protein: CASSFSGAGYTF. The CDR3 DNA reads as TGTGCCAGCAGTTTTTCGGGGGCAGGCTACACCTTC.

The sample holds a few counts of this clonotype. This chain connects TRBV29-1 to TRBJ2-7, with 9 bases aligning to TRBD1. The CDR3 runs 13 residues. In germline, CDR1 is SQVTM, CDR2 ANQGSEA. V trimming: 4 bases; J trimming: 2 bases; junction bases outside the gene matches: 3. The CDR3 loop reads CSVGDRATYEQYF. CDR3 DNA: TGCAGCGTTGGGGACAGGGCCACCTACGAGCAGTACTTC.